These 28 T cell receptor beta chains were all obtained from the same sample, sequenced in a study of response to subunit inactivated influenza vaccine. TCRdb passed the RT-PCR reads through MiXCR, listing each CDR3 protein once. Of 600,000 to 850,000 distinct CDR3 sequences detected, 14% appear once; the ten largest clones hold 7.5% to 8%. This sample comprised PBMCs from blood, obtained 14 to 15 days before vaccination. The source is a man in his fifties who received an inactivated influenza vaccine.

This clonotype was observed at least ten times. The genes are TRBV7-2 and TRBJ2-7, with TRBD2 matching 11 bases. Trimming at V came to 3 bases and at J to 4 bases, leaving 5 bases not matched to a gene. Germline V lookup: CDR1 SGHTA, CDR2 FQGNSA. The CDR3 extends over 15 amino acids. CDR3 DNA sequence: TGTGCCAGCAGCTTCGTAGCGGGAGGGCCGTACGAGCAGTACTTC. Amino acid sequence: CASSFVAGGPYEQYF.

This clonotype was seen a few times. V is TRBV4-3 and J is TRBJ1-1; D gene ambiguous. The CDR3 has 15 residues. Germline V gives CDR1 LGHNA, CDR2 YSLEER. With 2 bases removed from V and 1 base from J, the gap between germline ends came to 11 bases. The CDR3 protein is CASSQTLGWNTEAFF. The CDR3 DNA follows: TGCGCCAGCAGCCAAACTTTGGGGTGGAACACTGAAGCTTTCTTT.

The chain links TRBV7-9 to TRBJ2-4; 9 nucleotides match TRBD1. With 4 bases clipped from V and 1 base from J, the junction kept 8 bases outside the gene matches. The CDR3 has 17 amino acids. Germline-derived CDR1 and CDR2 are SEHNR and FQNEAQ (reference sequence). For the CDR3, the DNA is TGTGCCAGCAGCTCGAACAGGGGGCGGACGGCCAAAAACATTCAGTACTTC. This translates into CASSSNRGRTAKNIQYF.

This clonotype was seen once. This rearrangement joins TRBV4-1 to TRBJ2-7, with 8 bases aligning to TRBD1. The germline CDR1 and CDR2 sequences are MGHRA and YSYEKL. V lost 0 bases and J lost 0; bases outside the gene matches: 7. CDR3 length: 17 amino acids. The CDR3 protein is CASSQDPGGAPSYEQYF. The CDR3 nucleotides are TGCGCCAGCAGCCAAGATCCAGGGGGCGCGCCCTCCTACGAGCAGTACTTC.

This clonotype was counted only a few times. This chain links TRBV5-1 with TRBJ2-7; TRBD2 matches 14 bases. V lost 3 bases to trimming and J lost 9 bases; unmatched junction nucleotides: 11. The V gene's germline CDR1 is SGHRS and CDR2 YFSETQ. The CDR3 is made up of 16 amino acids. DNA of the CDR3: TGCGCCAGCAGCTCGGGACCCGGACTAGCGGGAGGTATGCAGTACTTC. Translating gives CASSSGPGLAGGMQYF. Supplemented by reference TRBV5-1 and TRBJ2-7, the full variable domain reads KAGVTQTPRYLIKTRGQQVTLSCSPISGHRSVSWYQQTPGQGLQFLFEYFSETQRNKGNFPGRFSGRQFSNSRSEMNVSTLELGDSALYLCASSSGPGLAGGMQYFGPGTRLTVT.

This clonotype was detected many times. The V gene is TRBV12-3 or TRBV12-4, the J gene TRBJ1-1; D uncertain. V was clipped by 6 bases and J by 6 bases, with 14 bases between them. This CDR3 region has 13 residues. CDR3 sequence (DNA): TGTGCCAGCAGCCCGACCGGGTATTCTGAAGCTTTCTTT. Amino acid sequence: CASSPTGYSEAFF.

The chain has TRBV23-1 and TRBJ2-7; D is possibly TRBD1 or TRBD2 (5 bases each). TRBV23-1 is annotated as an ORF whose role is uncertain. The CDR3 consists of 15 residues. The V and J ends lost 8 bases and 1 base respectively, with 18 bases between them. The CDR3 loop reads CASRTQQGISYEQYF. CDR3 nucleotides: TGCGCCAGCCGGACTCAGCAGGGCATATCCTACGAGCAGTACTTC.

V is TRBV28 and J is TRBJ2-5; TRBD1 matches at 7 bases. J lost 6 bases, V lost 3 bases, and 4 bases had no gene match. Germline CDR1 MDHEN, CDR2 SYDVKM. The CDR3 is 13 amino acids. CDR3 in DNA: TGTGCCAGCAGTTTTGGGACAGCTAAGACCCAGTACTTC. This translates into CASSFGTAKTQYF.

The gene calls are TRBV6-1 and TRBJ1-1; D may be TRBD1 (6 bases). This CDR3 region has 14 residues. Germline V gene lookup returns CDR1 MNHNS and CDR2 SASEGT. V lost 6 bases and J lost 1, with 12 bases in between. CDR3 nucleotide sequence: TGTGCCAGCAGAGAACAGGGAGAGAACACTGAAGCTTTCTTT. Translating gives CASREQGENTEAFF.

This clonotype has at least ten counts. The chain couples TRBV6-2 or TRBV6-3 to TRBJ2-5; possible D gene TRBD1, 6 bases. Germline values: CDR1 MNHEY, CDR2 SVGEGT. Trimming stripped 0 bases from V and 6 bases from J, with 11 bases between. This CDR3 is 14 amino acids long. The CDR3 region is CASSYSGGVQTQYF. Here the CDR3 DNA reads TGTGCCAGCAGTTACTCAGGGGGAGTTCAGACCCAGTACTTC.

The chain couples TRBV27 to TRBJ2-7; 8 bases align to TRBD2. The V gene end was trimmed by 6 bases and the J gene end by 3 bases; junction bases not matched to a gene: 10. Looked up from germline, CDR1 is MNHEY and CDR2 is SMNVEV (reference sequence). This CDR3 has 15 amino acids. CDR3 in amino acids: CASRRGSGALYEQYF. CDR3 coding DNA: TGTGCCAGCAGGCGTGGTAGCGGGGCCCTCTACGAGCAGTACTTC.

This chain links TRBV14 with TRBJ2-7; 8 bases are a match to TRBD1. Germline trimming cut 4 bases from V and 2 bases from J; bases unmatched to any gene: 7. The germline gives CDR1 SGHDN, CDR2 FVKESK. This CDR3 has 15 residues. The CDR3 coding sequence is TGTGCCAGCAGCCTTGGACAGGGCTTTACCTACGAGCAGTACTTC. The encoded protein is CASSLGQGFTYEQYF.

This clonotype was seen more than once but under ten times. The gene calls are TRBV30 and TRBJ1-1; D not resolved. Germline CDR1 is GTSNPN and CDR2 is SVGIG (reference sequence). The CDR3 spans 13 residues. Trimming shortened V by 3 bases and J by 1 base, and 9 bases separated the two germline ends. CDR3 protein: CAWRWNWNTEAFF. The CDR3 nucleotides read TGTGCCTGGAGGTGGAATTGGAACACTGAAGCTTTCTTT. Based on the CDR3 plus reference TRBV30 and TRBJ1-1, the full variable domain is SQTIHQWPATLVQPVGSPLSLECTVEGTSNPNLYWYRQAAGRGLQLLFYSVGIGQISSEVPQNLSASRPQDRQFILSSKKLLLSDSGFYLCAWRWNWNTEAFFGQGTRLTVV.

This clonotype occurred a few times. The rearrangement links TRBV18 to TRBJ1-6; tentatively, D is TRBD1 (5 bases). The germline V gene has CDR1 KGHSH and CDR2 LQKENI. This CDR3 is 17 amino acids long. Trimming pared 1 base from V and 5 bases from J, leaving 15 bases between. The CDR3 DNA reads as TGTGCCAGCTCACCACTAACCACTAGACAGAATAATTCACCCCTCCACTTT. This sequence encodes CASSPLTTRQNNSPLHF. The whole variable domain, filled in from reference TRBV18 and TRBJ1-6, reads NAGVMQNPRHLVRRRGQEARLRCSPMKGHSHVYWYRQLPEEGLKFMVYLQKENIIDESGMPKERFSAEFPKEGPSILRIQQVVRGDSAAYFCASSPLTTRQNNSPLHFGNGTRLTVT.

This chain links TRBV4-3 with TRBJ1-2; D perhaps matches TRBD1 (6 bases). CDR3 length equals 14 residues. The V gene lost 0 bases and the J gene lost 4 bases, with 9 bases spanning the gap. The germline V gene encodes CDR1 LGHNA and CDR2 YSLEER. CDR3 sequence reads: CASSQDRGLYGYTF. The CDR3 coding sequence is TGCGCCAGCAGCCAAGATCGGGGGCTCTATGGCTACACCTTC.

This clonotype has just a few counts. This chain links TRBV7-6 with TRBJ2-6; D is possibly TRBD1 (6 bases). CDR3 length: 18 amino acids. Looked up from germline, CDR1 is SGHVS and CDR2 is FNYEAQ. V was cut by 5 bases and J by 1 base, with 18 bases left in between. The CDR3 sequence is CASSTTAQGPSGANVLTF. The CDR3 DNA is TGTGCCAGCAGCACCACCGCACAGGGCCCATCTGGGGCCAACGTCCTGACTTTC.

This clonotype was seen many times. Mismatch with germline at one junction end may stem from a read error. V usage is TRBV12-3 or TRBV12-4 and J usage is TRBJ2-1; maybe TRBD2 (6 bases). The CDR3 length is 15 residues. The CDR3 loop is CASRLGTPLNNEQFF. The CDR3 coding sequence is TGTGCCAGCAGATTAGGGACTCCTCTAAACAATGAGCAGTTCTTC.

This sequence joins TRBV20-1 and TRBJ2-1; 7 bases are shared with TRBD1. The length of the CDR3 is 13 residues. Trimming cost V 6 bases and J 8 bases; bases outside gene matches: 10. Germline V CDR1 and CDR2: DFQATT, SNEGSKA (reference sequence). The CDR3 loop reads CSAPDRIYDEQFF. CDR3 sequence (DNA): TGCAGTGCCCCGGACAGGATTTACGATGAGCAGTTCTTC.

This chain uses TRBV15 with TRBJ2-7; D call uncertain. Per the germline V gene, CDR1 is LNHNV and CDR2 is YYDKDF (reference sequence). The CDR3 is 14 amino acids. The germline V and J ends were trimmed by 0 bases and 5 bases, with 11 bases remaining between them. CDR3 coding DNA: TGTGCCACCAGCAGAGACCTATTCCTGGACGAGCAGTACTTC. It specifies CATSRDLFLDEQYF.

This clonotype was counted between two and nine times. This chain links TRBV14 with TRBJ1-1, with 8 bases identical to TRBD1. CDR1 SGHDN and CDR2 FVKESK come from the germline V gene. The CDR3 loop spans 14 amino acids. V dropped 4 bases and J dropped 11; count of bases not matched to a gene: 12. The CDR3 DNA sequence: TGTGCCAGCAGCCCTACCTTGACAGGGGTCACGGCTTTCTTT. This codes for CASSPTLTGVTAFF.

This clonotype was seen only a few times. The rearrangement uses TRBV6-1 and TRBJ2-2, with 7 bases matching TRBD2. Germline-derived CDR1 and CDR2 are MNHNS and SASEGT. Trimming took 11 bases from V and 4 from J; bases not matched to a gene: 4. The CDR3 spans 12 residues. CDR3 amino acids: CAGGSATGELFF. CDR3 nucleotides: TGTGCCGGCGGGAGTGCCACCGGGGAGCTGTTTTTT.

The gene calls are TRBV20-1 and TRBJ2-2; D is uncertain. This CDR3 has 13 amino acids. Germline lookup yields CDR1 DFQATT and CDR2 SNEGSKA (reference sequence). Deletions cut 0 bases from V and 5 bases from J, with 7 bases between. The CDR3 DNA reads TGCAGTGCTAGAGAGGTGAAGACCGGGGAGCTGTTTTTT. It translates to CSAREVKTGELFF.

This clonotype showed up many times. This chain uses TRBV13 with TRBJ1-2; 11 bases align to TRBD1. CDR3 length: 14 residues. J lost 7 bases, V lost 6 bases, and 7 bases had no gene match. CDR1 and CDR2 (germline): PRHDT, FYEKMQ (reference sequence). CDR3 residues: CASRRTGGASGYTF. The CDR3 region has the DNA TGTGCCAGCAGGCGGACAGGGGGCGCGTCTGGCTACACCTTC.

This clonotype appeared many times. CDR3: CASSLDGQGFTYEQYF. DNA for the CDR3: TGTGCCAGCAGCTTGGACGGGCAGGGATTTACCTACGAGCAGTACTTC. The chain carries TRBV5-5 and TRBJ2-7, with D tentatively TRBD1 (5 bases). CDR1 is SGHKS, CDR2 YYEKEE, per germline (reference sequence). This CDR3 spans 16 amino acids. Trimming took 0 bases from V and 2 from J, leaving 15 bases between them.

There are many counts of this clonotype. The chain couples TRBV12-3 or TRBV12-4 to TRBJ2-5; the D is unclear. V dropped 3 bases and J dropped 7 bases, with 6 bases sitting between them. The CDR3 runs 11 residues. Here the CDR3 reads CASSFSVTQYF. CDR3 nucleotide sequence: TGTGCCAGCAGTTTTTCAGTGACCCAGTACTTC.

The sample holds a few counts of this clonotype. The rearrangement links TRBV5-5 to TRBJ1-4; 8 bases line up with TRBD1. There are 15 residues in the CDR3. Looked up from germline, CDR1 is SGHKS and CDR2 is YYEKEE (reference sequence). Unmatched junction bases numbered 4, after V lost 0 bases and J lost 6 bases. The CDR3 DNA reads as TGTGCCAGCAGCTTGGGCACAGGGGGACATGAAAAACTGTTTTTT. As protein: CASSLGTGGHEKLFF.

A few counts support this clonotype. The chain uses TRBV7-9 and TRBJ2-3, with D perhaps TRBD1 (6 bases). Trimming took off 6 bases at V and 2 bases at J, with 18 bases between the two ends. The germline CDR1 and CDR2 sequences are SEHNR and FQNEAQ (reference sequence). The CDR3 is made up of 16 amino acids. This CDR3 reads CASSSTEWDITDTQYF. The CDR3, as DNA: TGTGCCAGCAGTTCCACGGAATGGGACATCACAGATACGCAGTATTTT.

This clonotype has just one count. One base away lies a much larger clone, so this may be a sequencing read error. CDR3 bases: TGTTCCACCAGCTGGGAAACCGGGACAGCGAACACCGGGGAGCTGTTTTTT. Amino acid sequence: CSTSWETGTANTGELFF. The J gene is TRBJ2-2, the V gene TRBV15, with TRBD1 matching 7 bases. Germline V CDR1 and CDR2: LNHNV, YYDKDF (reference sequence). This CDR3 is 17 amino acids long.